The sequence of this T cell receptor beta chain was determined in a study of shared clonotypes between healthy human individuals. Trimming removed 3 bases at V and 5 bases at J, with 16 bases between. This CDR3 has 16 residues. Germline V gene data show CDR1 as ENHRY and CDR2 as SYGVKD. Clones were sequenced by immunoSEQ multiplex PCR, and TCRdb holds only the in-frame ones, with some missing. Seen here are some 2,500,000 clones, under 95% observed once, and the top ten hold approximately 0.41%. This clonotype was sampled from a man aged 18 to 35 in good health. Some clones in this sample may be carry-over from other donors' samples. The V call is TRBV10-3, the J call TRBJ2-2; D is unclear. The sample was naive CD4+ T cells from PBMCs. Subset defined: CD45RA+ positively selected. The CDR3: CAISDGSSLVTGELFF. The CDR3 DNA reads TGTGCCATCAGTGACGGGTCCTCCCTAGTTACCGGGGAGCTGTTTTTT.